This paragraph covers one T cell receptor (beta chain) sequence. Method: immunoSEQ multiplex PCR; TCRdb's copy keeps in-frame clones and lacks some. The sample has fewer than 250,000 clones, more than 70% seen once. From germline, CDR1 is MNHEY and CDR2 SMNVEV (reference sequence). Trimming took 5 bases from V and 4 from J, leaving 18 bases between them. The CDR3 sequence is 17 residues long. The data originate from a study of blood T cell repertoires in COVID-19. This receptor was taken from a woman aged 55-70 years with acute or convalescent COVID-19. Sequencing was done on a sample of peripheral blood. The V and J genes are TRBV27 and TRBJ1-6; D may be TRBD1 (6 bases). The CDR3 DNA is TGTGCCAGCAGTAAACCCCCGGGGGGGGCGTATAATTCACCCCTCCACTTT. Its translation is CASSKPPGGAYNSPLHF.